This TCR beta chain was retrieved from a study of T cells in Graves' hyperthyroidism and ophthalmopathy (dated by TCRdb to about 2019). At the level of the whole study: Peripheral blood samples were taken at initial diagnosis, before any treatment was given. TCR V-J signatures able to tell the groups apart were searched for in a discovery cohort of 95 to 100 patients, of whom under 45 had Graves' ophthalmopathy and roughly 58 had stable Graves' hyperthyroidism. An independent validation cohort of around 19 hyperthyroidism patients and some 15 patients who later progressed to ophthalmopathy tested prospective prediction of ophthalmopathy. For training and testing, the 80 to 100 patients in the discovery cohort were randomly divided in a 7:3 ratio. Thyroid tissue and blood T-cell repertoires from about six Graves' hyperthyroidism patients were also compared in the study. Following sampling, methimazole starting at 30 mg daily was given to hyperthyroidism patients, and high-dose intravenous methylprednisolone was given to ophthalmopathy patients. The paper reports TCR Vbeta CDR3 sequencing of 135 peripheral blood samples: over 40 ophthalmopathy, over 70 hyperthyroidism and roughly 17 progressor patients. The investigation overall reported the following: A model built on a 13 V-J signature distinguished ophthalmopathy from stable hyperthyroidism, reaching about 89% sensitivity and approximately 83% specificity in cross-validation and 80%/75% in testing. In validation, the model predicted progression to ophthalmopathy with 60% to 71% sensitivity and about 73% specificity, a median of 6.5 months before onset. Most expanded thyroid clonotypes (frequency above 0.001) were also detected in blood, suggesting blood repertoires may reflect thyroid immune responses. Sample size was not statistically predetermined, and blinding of investigators to group allocation was not performed.

Ophthalmopathy patients had moderately to severely active disease, Clinical Activity Score of at least 3, NOSPECS grade of at least 4, and duration under 3 months. Exclusion was applied to patients with uncontrolled infections, other autoimmune diseases, pregnancy or lactation. Diagnoses relied on clinical symptoms, serum thyroxine and TRAb, thyroid ultrasound and orbital computed tomography. Ficoll-Paque density gradient centrifugation was used to isolate PBMCs from 8 to 10 ml of fresh peripheral blood. Trizol reagent was used to extract total RNA, and RNA quality was then checked on an Agilent 2100 Bioanalyzer. The TCR beta CDR3 regions were amplified from the RNA transcripts. A first-round RT-PCR of the TCR CDR3 used the HTBI primer set with the Qiagen OneStep RT-PCR kit. The libraries were constructed in a second round of multiplex PCR and then size-selected and purified. Paired-end sequencing of the libraries was performed with 100 bp reads on an Illumina HiSeq2000. Processing in the source paper ran as follows. Raw data were processed with SOAPnuke, discarding reads with adapters, uncalled bases, mean Phred below 15, or no exact constant-primer or identifier match. High-quality paired reads were merged with COPE v1.2.5, and unique nucleotide sequences were defined as clonotypes. MiTCR v1.1 was used to align clonotypes to the IMGT TRBV, TRBD and TRBJ reference segments. Analysis was restricted to V-J combinations with a frequency above 0.0001, which covered about 99% of repertoires. The TCS score was defined as F50 (clonal expansion) divided by E x V (chaos), with BLOSUM62-based TCRdist calculated between CDR3 peptides within each V-J. Welch's t-statistics and random forest reduced around 510 V-J features to roughly 13, which were used in a naive Bayes classifier (R e1071). TCRdb took the public reads, trimmed them with fastp at Q25, ran MiXCR for clone calling and kept in-frame beta chains. CDR3 protein sequences are deduplicated, and each keeps its most common genes and DNA. The V and J calls were not made by the authors but by TCRdb's processing. The sample table records 450,000 to 500,000 distinct CDR3 sequences; 20% to 25% of these occur just once. Clones ranked in the top ten supply approximately 54% of the sample.

V lost 3 bases and J lost 4 bases; the stretch between them is 15 bases long. The CDR3 has 14 amino acids, counting the end cysteine and phenylalanine. The read is trimmed to its CDR3 DNA, 42 bases read in frame from base 1. The germline V gene encodes CDR1 DFQATT and CDR2 SNEGSKA (reference sequence). Remarks on this clonotype: This clone's antigen is unknown. No per-base quality is available; no much larger clone lies one base away.

The chain is assembled from TRBV20-1 and TRBJ1-1, and the D gene may be TRBD1, 5 bases matching. The TCR was taken from a woman in her sixties or seventies with Graves' ophthalmopathy. Source material: blood. CDR3 sequence: CSASLPGIPTEAFF. The sequenced DNA: TGCAGTGCTAGTCTTCCAGGGATTCCCACTGAAGCTTTCTTT.